These T cell receptor beta chains were read from a single sample in a study of blood T cell repertoires in COVID-19. This table comes from immunoSEQ multiplex PCR, and its TCRdb copy is limited to in-frame clones, with some not included. The table lists nearly 45,000 clones, around nine tenths of them singletons. Specimen: peripheral blood. The origin of the receptors is a man aged 35 to 55 with COVID-19, enrolled during active disease. The CDR3 runs from the conserved cysteine through the conserved F or W. The order of the fields is D gene, clone size, J gene, V gene, CDR3 DNA, CDR3 protein. The D gene is left open where the match is weak. Some rows have no size entry. The others give once, few or many, or a class for an expanded clone.

d_call: TRBD1; clone_size: NA; j_call: TRBJ1-1; v_call: TRBV30; cdr3_nt: TGTGCCTGGAGTGTACAACAGGGGGCAACTGAAGCTTTCTTT; cdr3_aa: CAWSVQQGATEAFF
d_call: TRBD2; clone_size: once; j_call: TRBJ2-6; v_call: TRBV27; cdr3_nt: TGTGCCAGCAGTTTTAGCATGGGAGGGATGAACTCTGGGGCCAACGTCCTGACTTTC; cdr3_aa: CASSFSMGGMNSGANVLTF
d_call: NA; clone_size: NA; j_call: TRBJ1-3; v_call: TRBV3-1/TRBV3-2; cdr3_nt: TGTGCCAGCAGCCCACGGGGTAGCTTCTCTGGAAACACCATATATTTT; cdr3_aa: CASSPRGSFSGNTIYF
d_call: NA; clone_size: few; j_call: TRBJ1-1; v_call: TRBV7-3; cdr3_nt: TGTGCCAGCAGCTTAGGAGGCAGCACTGAAGCTTTCTTT; cdr3_aa: CASSLGGSTEAFF
d_call: NA; clone_size: NA; j_call: TRBJ1-5; v_call: TRBV5-1; cdr3_nt: TGCGCCAGCAGCCACGGGAGTAATCAGCCCCAGCATTTT; cdr3_aa: CASSHGSNQPQHF
d_call: NA; clone_size: NA; j_call: TRBJ1-1; v_call: TRBV19; cdr3_nt: TGTGCCAGTAGGGGCTGGAACACTGAAGCTTTCTTT; cdr3_aa: CASRGWNTEAFF
d_call: NA; clone_size: NA; j_call: TRBJ1-6; v_call: TRBV14; cdr3_nt: TGTGCCAGCAGCCAAGATCGGGGGTTTTCACCCCTCCACTTT; cdr3_aa: CASSQDRGFSPLHF
d_call: NA; clone_size: few; j_call: TRBJ2-5; v_call: TRBV5-1; cdr3_nt: TGCGCCAGCAGCTTGCCAGGGTCGATGGAGACCCAGTACTTC; cdr3_aa: CASSLPGSMETQYF
d_call: NA; clone_size: NA; j_call: TRBJ2-7; v_call: TRBV15; cdr3_nt: TGTGCCACCAGCAGAGAGATGCGGGCCGGGAGCTCCTACGAGCAGTACTTC; cdr3_aa: CATSREMRAGSSYEQYF
d_call: TRBD2; clone_size: NA; j_call: TRBJ2-3; v_call: TRBV9; cdr3_nt: TGTGCCAGCAGCGTGGGGGGGACAGATACGCAGTATTTT; cdr3_aa: CASSVGGTDTQYF
d_call: TRBD2; clone_size: NA; j_call: TRBJ2-7; v_call: TRBV7-9; cdr3_nt: TGTGCCAGCAGCTCCACACTAACTCGGGGGGACCACACATACGAGCAGTACTTC; cdr3_aa: CASSSTLTRGDHTYEQYF
d_call: TRBD1; clone_size: once; j_call: TRBJ1-5; v_call: TRBV2; cdr3_nt: TGTGCCACTACAGGGGGTGTAGGTCAGCCCCAGCATTTT; cdr3_aa: CATTGGVGQPQHF
d_call: TRBD2; clone_size: NA; j_call: TRBJ2-1; v_call: TRBV10-3; cdr3_nt: TGTGCCATCAACCCTAGCGGGGGGTACAATGAGCAGTTCTTC; cdr3_aa: CAINPSGGYNEQFF
d_call: NA; clone_size: once; j_call: TRBJ2-7; v_call: TRBV6-6; cdr3_nt: TGTGCCAGCAGCTTAGCCAACGCCCACGAGCAGTACTTC; cdr3_aa: CASSLANAHEQYF
d_call: TRBD1; clone_size: NA; j_call: TRBJ2-7; v_call: TRBV18; cdr3_nt: TGTGCCAGCTCACCACTAGGACAGGGGTTCGAGCAGTACTTC; cdr3_aa: CASSPLGQGFEQYF
d_call: TRBD2; clone_size: NA; j_call: TRBJ2-1; v_call: TRBV5-6; cdr3_nt: TGTGCCAGCAGCTTGAACCTAGCGGGGGCCTACAATGAGCAGTTCTTC; cdr3_aa: CASSLNLAGAYNEQFF
d_call: NA; clone_size: NA; j_call: TRBJ1-1; v_call: TRBV4-2; cdr3_nt: TGTGCCAGCAGCCAGAGGGACACATCTGGGGCTGAAGCTTTCTTT; cdr3_aa: CASSQRDTSGAEAFF
d_call: NA; clone_size: NA; j_call: TRBJ1-2; v_call: TRBV2; cdr3_nt: TGTGCCAGCAAAGCGGATGGAGGCAGAATTAACTATGGCTACACCTTC; cdr3_aa: CASKADGGRINYGYTF
d_call: TRBD2; clone_size: few; j_call: TRBJ2-1; v_call: TRBV3-1/TRBV3-2; cdr3_nt: TGTGCCAGCAGCCAAAGGACTAGCGGGGGGGCAAGGAATGAGCAGTTCTTC; cdr3_aa: CASSQRTSGGARNEQFF
d_call: TRBD1; clone_size: NA; j_call: TRBJ1-4; v_call: TRBV28; cdr3_nt: TGTGCCAGCAGTTCAGGACAGGGTGTAAATGAAAAACTGTTTTTT; cdr3_aa: CASSSGQGVNEKLFF
d_call: TRBD1; clone_size: once; j_call: TRBJ1-2; v_call: TRBV29-1; cdr3_nt: TGCAGCGTCGGTACAGGGGGCGTTCGAACTAACTATGGCTACACCTTC; cdr3_aa: CSVGTGGVRTNYGYTF
d_call: TRBD2; clone_size: NA; j_call: TRBJ2-1; v_call: TRBV5-1; cdr3_nt: TGCGCCAGCAGCCAAGGGACTAGCGGCAAAGGGTCCTACAATGAGCAGTTCTTC; cdr3_aa: CASSQGTSGKGSYNEQFF
d_call: TRBD2; clone_size: NA; j_call: TRBJ2-3; v_call: TRBV27; cdr3_nt: TGTGCCAGCAGTTCACGGACTAGCGGGGGGTTAGATACGCAGTATTTT; cdr3_aa: CASSSRTSGGLDTQYF
d_call: TRBD2; clone_size: NA; j_call: TRBJ2-1; v_call: TRBV6-4; cdr3_nt: TGTGCCAGCAGCCGGCGGGGGGGCCTAAGTAGGAATGAGCAGTTCTTC; cdr3_aa: CASSRRGGLSRNEQFF
d_call: NA; clone_size: NA; j_call: TRBJ1-6; v_call: TRBV10-3; cdr3_nt: TGTGCCATCAGTGGAGAGGCAGGGGATTCACCCCTCCACTTT; cdr3_aa: CAISGEAGDSPLHF
d_call: NA; clone_size: NA; j_call: TRBJ2-7; v_call: TRBV5-1; cdr3_nt: TGCGCCAGCAGAGGGACAAACTCCTACGAGCAGTACTTC; cdr3_aa: CASRGTNSYEQYF
d_call: NA; clone_size: NA; j_call: TRBJ2-3; v_call: TRBV7-2; cdr3_nt: TGTGCCAGCAGCTCCCCTAACACAGATACGCAGTATTTT; cdr3_aa: CASSSPNTDTQYF
d_call: NA; clone_size: NA; j_call: TRBJ2-1; v_call: TRBV5-1; cdr3_nt: TGCGCCAGCAGCTTTGTAGAAGCCAATGAGCAGTTCTTC; cdr3_aa: CASSFVEANEQFF
d_call: NA; clone_size: NA; j_call: TRBJ2-7; v_call: TRBV29-1; cdr3_nt: TGCAGCGTTGAGTCTTCGGGCTACGAGCAGTACTTC; cdr3_aa: CSVESSGYEQYF
d_call: TRBD2; clone_size: NA; j_call: TRBJ2-2; v_call: TRBV19; cdr3_nt: TGTGCCAGTAGTACTAAAAGCGGGAGGACCACCGGGGAGCTGTTTTTT; cdr3_aa: CASSTKSGRTTGELFF
d_call: NA; clone_size: NA; j_call: TRBJ2-7; v_call: TRBV19; cdr3_nt: TGTGCCAGTACCGGGGGCTACGAGCAGTACTTC; cdr3_aa: CASTGGYEQYF
d_call: NA; clone_size: NA; j_call: TRBJ2-1; v_call: TRBV11-2; cdr3_nt: TGTGCCAGCAGCTTAGTTGGTGCGGGGAATGAGCAGTTCTTC; cdr3_aa: CASSLVGAGNEQFF
d_call: TRBD1; clone_size: NA; j_call: TRBJ2-5; v_call: TRBV24-1; cdr3_nt: TGTGCCACCAGTCGGGGAACAGGGGCCCAGTACTTC; cdr3_aa: CATSRGTGAQYF
d_call: NA; clone_size: NA; j_call: TRBJ2-3; v_call: TRBV15; cdr3_nt: TGTGCCACCAGCAGAGATCCACGGGGGACAGATACGCAGTATTTT; cdr3_aa: CATSRDPRGTDTQYF
d_call: TRBD1; clone_size: NA; j_call: TRBJ2-4; v_call: TRBV12-5; cdr3_nt: TGTGCTAGTGGTTCTTGGTCAGAGGGGGCCGCCATTCAGTACTTC; cdr3_aa: CASGSWSEGAAIQYF
d_call: TRBD1; clone_size: NA; j_call: TRBJ1-5; v_call: TRBV6-5; cdr3_nt: TGTGCCACCATGACAGGGAGAGTGATTGGATTT; cdr3_aa: CATMTGRVIGF
d_call: TRBD1; clone_size: NA; j_call: TRBJ2-7; v_call: TRBV6-5; cdr3_nt: TGTGCCAGCAGGGGACAGCACTACGAGCAGTACTTC; cdr3_aa: CASRGQHYEQYF
d_call: TRBD2; clone_size: NA; j_call: TRBJ2-3; v_call: TRBV12-5; cdr3_nt: TGTGCTAGTGGTTTCGGGGGCGCCGGGACTAGCGCGAGCACAGATACGCAGTATTTT; cdr3_aa: CASGFGGAGTSASTDTQYF
d_call: NA; clone_size: NA; j_call: TRBJ2-5; v_call: TRBV2; cdr3_nt: TGTGCCAGCAGTGACATTAGAGAGACCCAGTACTTC; cdr3_aa: CASSDIRETQYF
d_call: NA; clone_size: NA; j_call: TRBJ2-4; v_call: TRBV19; cdr3_nt: TGTGCCAGTAGTAATCTGGGTGGGGGGGCCAAAAACATTCAGTACTTC; cdr3_aa: CASSNLGGGAKNIQYF
d_call: TRBD2; clone_size: NA; j_call: TRBJ2-1; v_call: TRBV7-2; cdr3_nt: TGTGCCAGCAGCTTAGCAAGCGGGAGGGCCTACAATGAGCAGTTCTTC; cdr3_aa: CASSLASGRAYNEQFF
d_call: TRBD1; clone_size: NA; j_call: TRBJ2-3; v_call: TRBV3-1/TRBV3-2; cdr3_nt: TGTGCCAGCAGCCAAGGGGACAGGGCAATTGATACGCAGTATTTT; cdr3_aa: CASSQGDRAIDTQYF
d_call: TRBD2; clone_size: NA; j_call: TRBJ2-3; v_call: TRBV9; cdr3_nt: TGTGCCAGCAGCCCTAGCGGCTACACAGATACGCAGTATTTT; cdr3_aa: CASSPSGYTDTQYF
d_call: NA; clone_size: NA; j_call: TRBJ1-1; v_call: TRBV19; cdr3_nt: TGTGCCAGTAGTATCAGGTTGGAGAACACTGAAGCTTTCTTT; cdr3_aa: CASSIRLENTEAFF
d_call: TRBD1; clone_size: NA; j_call: TRBJ2-7; v_call: TRBV7-8; cdr3_nt: TGTGCCAGCAGCTTAGCATCAAACAGGGGGTCCGAGCAGTACTTC; cdr3_aa: CASSLASNRGSEQYF
d_call: TRBD1; clone_size: NA; j_call: TRBJ2-3; v_call: TRBV11-3; cdr3_nt: TGTGCCAGCAGCTTAGGGACAGGGCCAGATACGCAGTATTTT; cdr3_aa: CASSLGTGPDTQYF
d_call: TRBD1; clone_size: NA; j_call: TRBJ2-5; v_call: TRBV5-1; cdr3_nt: TGCGCCAGCAGCTCCTACAGGGGATCGGAGACCCAGTACTTC; cdr3_aa: CASSSYRGSETQYF
d_call: NA; clone_size: NA; j_call: TRBJ2-3; v_call: TRBV2; cdr3_nt: TGTGCCAGCAGCGCAAGTACGGCGGGCGCAAGCACAGATACGCAGTATTTT; cdr3_aa: CASSASTAGASTDTQYF
d_call: TRBD1; clone_size: NA; j_call: TRBJ1-2; v_call: TRBV10-3; cdr3_nt: TGTGCCATCAGTGCAGGACAGGGGGCCCATGGCTACACCTTC; cdr3_aa: CAISAGQGAHGYTF
d_call: TRBD2; clone_size: once; j_call: TRBJ2-3; v_call: TRBV7-6; cdr3_nt: TGTGCCAGCAGCTTTGGTCCTAGCGGGAGGGGAATAGATACGCAGTATTTT; cdr3_aa: CASSFGPSGRGIDTQYF